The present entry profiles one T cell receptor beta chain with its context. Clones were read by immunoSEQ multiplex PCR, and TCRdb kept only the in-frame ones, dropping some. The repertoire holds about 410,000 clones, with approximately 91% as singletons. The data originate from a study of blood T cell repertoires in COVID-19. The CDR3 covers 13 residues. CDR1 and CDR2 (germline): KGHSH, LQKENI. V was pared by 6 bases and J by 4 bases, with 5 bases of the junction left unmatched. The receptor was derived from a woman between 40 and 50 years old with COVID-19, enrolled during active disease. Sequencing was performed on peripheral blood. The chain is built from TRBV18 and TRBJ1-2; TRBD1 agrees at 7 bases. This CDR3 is CASSRDSLYGYTF. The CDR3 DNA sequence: TGTGCCAGCTCCCGGGACAGCCTCTATGGCTACACCTTC.